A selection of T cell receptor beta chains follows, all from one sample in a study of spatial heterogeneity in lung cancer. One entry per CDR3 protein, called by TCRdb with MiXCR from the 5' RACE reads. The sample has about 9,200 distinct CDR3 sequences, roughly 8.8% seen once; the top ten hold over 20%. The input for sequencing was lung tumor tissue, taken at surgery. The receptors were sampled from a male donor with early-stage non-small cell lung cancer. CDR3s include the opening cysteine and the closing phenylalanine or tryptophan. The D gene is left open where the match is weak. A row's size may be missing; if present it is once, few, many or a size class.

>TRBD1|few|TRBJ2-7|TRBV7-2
TGTGCCAGCAGCTTGGACAGGATCTCCTACGAGCAGTACTTC
CASSLDRISYEQYF
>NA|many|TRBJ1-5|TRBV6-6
TGTGCCAGCAGTTACCGGCAGGGCAGCAATCAGCCCCAGCATTTT
CASSYRQGSNQPQHF
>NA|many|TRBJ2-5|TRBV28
TGTGCCATCAAACCCTGGGGGGCCGAGGAGACCCAGTACTTC
CAIKPWGAEETQYF
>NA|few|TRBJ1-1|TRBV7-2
TGTGCCAGCAGCTTGGCGGCAGGGCTAAACACTGAAGCTTTCTTT
CASSLAAGLNTEAFF
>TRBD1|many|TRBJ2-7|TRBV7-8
TGTGCCAGCAGCTTATGGGACAGGGCCCACGAGCAGTACTTC
CASSLWDRAHEQYF
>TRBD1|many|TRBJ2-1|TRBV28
TGTGCCAGCAGAACCCGGACAGGGCGTAATGAGCAGTTCTTC
CASRTRTGRNEQFF
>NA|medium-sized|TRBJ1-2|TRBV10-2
TGCGCCAGCAGGGACACCTCCCTGTCCATTAACTATGGCTACACCTTC
CASRDTSLSINYGYTF
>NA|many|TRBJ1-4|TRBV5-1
TGCGCCAGCAGCTTACAGGGCGAAGAAAAACTGTTTTTT
CASSLQGEEKLFF
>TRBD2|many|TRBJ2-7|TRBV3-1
TGTGCCAGCAGCCCCCCGGGACTAGCGGGTACCTACGAGCAGTACTTC
CASSPPGLAGTYEQYF
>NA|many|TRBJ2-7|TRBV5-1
TGCGCCAGCAGCTTGGATACAGGACCCTACTCCTACGAGCAGTACTTC
CASSLDTGPYSYEQYF
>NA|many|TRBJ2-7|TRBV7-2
TGTGCCAGCAGCTTAGAAGGGTCTTACTACTACGAGCAGTACTTC
CASSLEGSYYYEQYF
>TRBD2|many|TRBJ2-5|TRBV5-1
TGCGCCAGCCATTTAGCGGGAGAGGAGACCCAGTACTTC
CASHLAGEETQYF
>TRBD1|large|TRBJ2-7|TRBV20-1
TGCAGTGCTAGTACCCAGGGGGCTCGTTGGTACGAGCAGTACTTC
CSASTQGARWYEQYF
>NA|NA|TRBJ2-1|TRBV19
TGTGCCAGTTTAGGCGGCTCCTACAATGAGCAGTTCTTC
CASLGGSYNEQFF
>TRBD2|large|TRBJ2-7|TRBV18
TGTGCCAGCTCACCACCCTCCGTCGCGGGAGCCCGCGAGCAGTACTTC
CASSPPSVAGAREQYF
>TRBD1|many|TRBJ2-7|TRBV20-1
TGCAGTGCTAGATCCCTGGACAGGGATGGGGGCGAGCAGTACTTC
CSARSLDRDGGEQYF
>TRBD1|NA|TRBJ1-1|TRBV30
TGTGCCTGGGGGCCAATGACAGGGCCGGGAGCTTTCTTT
CAWGPMTGPGAFF
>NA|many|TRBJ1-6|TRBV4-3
TGCGCCAGCAAAGGGCAAGGCTCACCCCTCCACTTT
CASKGQGSPLHF
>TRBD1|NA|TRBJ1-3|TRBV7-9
TGTGCCAGCAGCTTAGTTTTAAGAAACAGGGGACCTGGAAACACCATATATTTT
CASSLVLRNRGPGNTIYF
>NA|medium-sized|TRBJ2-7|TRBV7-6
TGTGCCAGCAGCTCAGAGGGTTACGAGCAGTACTTC
CASSSEGYEQYF
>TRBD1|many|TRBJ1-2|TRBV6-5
TGTGCCAGCAGTTACCTCCTAGGACAGGGGGCTCGTGGCTACACCTTC
CASSYLLGQGARGYTF
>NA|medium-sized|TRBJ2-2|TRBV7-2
TGTGCCAGCACCCGAAATTCGGGTCACACCGGGGAGCTGTTTTTT
CASTRNSGHTGELFF
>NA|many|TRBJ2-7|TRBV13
TGTGCCAGCAGCTTAGGCCTCGGCAGCTTATCCTACGAGCAGTACTTC
CASSLGLGSLSYEQYF
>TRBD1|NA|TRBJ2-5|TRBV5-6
TGTGCCAGCAGCTCCGGGACAGGGGGATACGAGACCCAGTACTTC
CASSSGTGGYETQYF
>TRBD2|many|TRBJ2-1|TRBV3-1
TGTGCCAGCAGCCATGCTATCGGACTAGCGGAAAATAGGCAGTTCTTC
CASSHAIGLAENRQFF
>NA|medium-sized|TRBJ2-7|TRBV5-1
TGCGCCAGCAGCTCCACTAGCAGCTCCTACGAGCAGTACTTC
CASSSTSSSYEQYF
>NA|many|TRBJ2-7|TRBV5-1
TGCGCCAGCAGCCCCGATTGGGACGTTTCCTACGAGCAGTACTTC
CASSPDWDVSYEQYF
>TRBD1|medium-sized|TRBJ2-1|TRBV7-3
TGTGCCAGCAGCCAAATGTCGGGACAGGGGGTCAATGAGCAGTTCTTC
CASSQMSGQGVNEQFF
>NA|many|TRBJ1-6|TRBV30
TGTGCCTGGAGTGCGCAGGGGAGATCACCCCTCCACTTT
CAWSAQGRSPLHF
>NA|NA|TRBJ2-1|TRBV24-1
TGTGCCACCAGTGATTGGGCCGGGGGGCAGTTCTTC
CATSDWAGGQFF
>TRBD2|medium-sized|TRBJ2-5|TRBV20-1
TGCAGTGCTCCCGCCCGACTAGCGGGTGTCGAGACCCAGTACTTC
CSAPARLAGVETQYF
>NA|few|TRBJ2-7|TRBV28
TGTGCCAGCAGCTCCGACAGGCCCGAGCAGTACTTC
CASSSDRPEQYF
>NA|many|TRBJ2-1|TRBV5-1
TGCGCCAGCAGCGCCGGTACGCTGGGGGCTGAGCAGTTCTTC
CASSAGTLGAEQFF
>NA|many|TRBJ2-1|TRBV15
TGTGCCACCAGCAGAGAGATTATTACCAGGGGAAACAATGAGCAGTTCTTC
CATSREIITRGNNEQFF
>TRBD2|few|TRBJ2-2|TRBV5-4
TGTGCCAGCAGCCGCATCCTTAGCGGGGCCAACACCGGGGAGCTGTTTTTT
CASSRILSGANTGELFF
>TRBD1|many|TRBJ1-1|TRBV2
TGTGCCAGCAGCGAAGACAGGGGGACTGAAGCTTTCTTT
CASSEDRGTEAFF
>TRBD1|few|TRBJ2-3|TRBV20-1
TGCAGTGCTCCTACAGGGGGCGCAAGCTATCATACGCAGTATTTT
CSAPTGGASYHTQYF
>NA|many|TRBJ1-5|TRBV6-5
TGTGCCAGCAGTTACGGACGGGGGGATCAGCCCCAGCATTTT
CASSYGRGDQPQHF
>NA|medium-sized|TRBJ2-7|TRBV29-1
TGCAGCGTTGCGGGTTGGGATTTCGACGAGCAGTACTTC
CSVAGWDFDEQYF
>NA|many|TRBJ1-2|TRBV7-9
TGTGCCAGCAGCTTCGGGGCGGATGATGGCTACACCTTC
CASSFGADDGYTF
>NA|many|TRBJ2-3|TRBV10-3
TGTGCCATCAGTGAGTCAGGGCGGGGAGGACTACCAGATACGCAGTATTTT
CAISESGRGGLPDTQYF
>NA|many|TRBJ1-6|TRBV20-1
TGCAGTGCTAGGGGCGGTCAGGATTCACCCCTCCACTTT
CSARGGQDSPLHF
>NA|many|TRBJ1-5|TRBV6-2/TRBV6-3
TGTGCCAGCAGTTACTCGGTCGGGCCCCAGCATTTT
CASSYSVGPQHF
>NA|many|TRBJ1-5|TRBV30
TGTGCCTGGACCCCAGGGTCGGATCAGCCCCAGCATTTT
CAWTPGSDQPQHF
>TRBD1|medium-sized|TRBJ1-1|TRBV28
TGTGCCAGCGGAAAGCAGGGGGCATACAATGAAGCTTTCTTT
CASGKQGAYNEAFF
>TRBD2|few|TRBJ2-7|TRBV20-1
TGCAGTGGCGGGACTAGCGGGTACGAGCAGTACTTC
CSGGTSGYEQYF